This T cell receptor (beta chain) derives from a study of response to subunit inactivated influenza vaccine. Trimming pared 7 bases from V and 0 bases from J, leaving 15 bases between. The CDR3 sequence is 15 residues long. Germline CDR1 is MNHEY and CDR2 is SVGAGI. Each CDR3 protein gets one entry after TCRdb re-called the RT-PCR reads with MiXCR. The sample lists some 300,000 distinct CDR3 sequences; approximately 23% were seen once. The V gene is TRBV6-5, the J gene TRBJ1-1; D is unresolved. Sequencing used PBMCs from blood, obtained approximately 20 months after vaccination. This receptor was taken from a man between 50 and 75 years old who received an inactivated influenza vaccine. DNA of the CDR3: TGTGCCAGCAAGTTCGGCCGGGCGATGAACACTGAAGCTTTCTTT. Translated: CASKFGRAMNTEAFF.